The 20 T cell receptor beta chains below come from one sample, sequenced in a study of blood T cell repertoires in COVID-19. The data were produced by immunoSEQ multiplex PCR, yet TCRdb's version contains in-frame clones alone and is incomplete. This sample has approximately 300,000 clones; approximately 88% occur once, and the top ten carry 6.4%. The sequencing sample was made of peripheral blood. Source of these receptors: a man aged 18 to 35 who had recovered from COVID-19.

The CDR3 region is CASSYSRDRLNEKLFF. The CDR3 coding sequence is TGTGCCAGCAGTTACTCGCGGGACAGACTAAATGAAAAACTGTTTTTT. The J gene is TRBJ1-4, the V gene TRBV6-5; the match to TRBD1 covers 7 bases. Germline V CDR1 and CDR2: MNHEY, SVGAGI. Trimming took 0 bases from V and 5 from J; bases not matched to a gene: 6. CDR3 length: 16 amino acids.

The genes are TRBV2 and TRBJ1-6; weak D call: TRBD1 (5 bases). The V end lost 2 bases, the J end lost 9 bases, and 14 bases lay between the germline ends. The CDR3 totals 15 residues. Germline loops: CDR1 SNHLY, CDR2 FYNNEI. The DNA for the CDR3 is TGTGCCAGCAGTGAATTAGGGGCCATAGTTTCACCCCTCCACTTT. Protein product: CASSELGAIVSPLHF.

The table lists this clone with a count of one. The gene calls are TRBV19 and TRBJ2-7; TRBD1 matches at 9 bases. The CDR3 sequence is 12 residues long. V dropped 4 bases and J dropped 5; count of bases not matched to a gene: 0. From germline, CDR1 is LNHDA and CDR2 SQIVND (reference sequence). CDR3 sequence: CASSRDRDEQYF. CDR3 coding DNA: TGTGCCAGTAGTAGGGACAGGGACGAGCAGTACTTC.

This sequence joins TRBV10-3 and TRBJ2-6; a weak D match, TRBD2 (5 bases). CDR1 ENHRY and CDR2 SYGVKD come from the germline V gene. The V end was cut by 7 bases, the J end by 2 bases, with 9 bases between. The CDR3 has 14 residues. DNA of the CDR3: TGTGCCATCAACACCGGGACTGGGGCCAACGTCCTGACTTTC. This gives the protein CAINTGTGANVLTF.

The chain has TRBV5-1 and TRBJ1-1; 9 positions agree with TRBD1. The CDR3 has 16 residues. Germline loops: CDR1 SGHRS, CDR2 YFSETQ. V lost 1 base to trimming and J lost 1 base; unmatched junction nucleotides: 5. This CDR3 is CASSLPLTGGNTEAFF. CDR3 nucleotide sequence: TGCGCCAGCAGCTTGCCCTTGACAGGGGGGAACACTGAAGCTTTCTTT.

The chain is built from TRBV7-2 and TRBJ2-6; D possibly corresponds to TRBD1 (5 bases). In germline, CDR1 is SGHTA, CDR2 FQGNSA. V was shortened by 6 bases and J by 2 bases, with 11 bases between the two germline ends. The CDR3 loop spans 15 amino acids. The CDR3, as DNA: TGTGCCAGCAGTGCAGGGTTGGCTGGGGCCAACGTCCTGACTTTC. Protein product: CASSAGLAGANVLTF.

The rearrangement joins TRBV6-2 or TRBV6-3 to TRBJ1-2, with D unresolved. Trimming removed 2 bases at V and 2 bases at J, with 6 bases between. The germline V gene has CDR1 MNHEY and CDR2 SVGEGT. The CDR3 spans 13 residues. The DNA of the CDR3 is TGTGCCAGCAGTTACGGGCAGAACTATGGCTACACCTTC. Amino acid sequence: CASSYGQNYGYTF.

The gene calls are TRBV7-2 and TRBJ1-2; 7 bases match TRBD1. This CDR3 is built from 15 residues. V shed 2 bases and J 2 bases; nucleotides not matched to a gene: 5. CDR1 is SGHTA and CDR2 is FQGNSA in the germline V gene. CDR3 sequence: CASSLQGTENYGYTF. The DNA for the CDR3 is TGTGCCAGCAGCTTACAAGGGACAGAGAACTATGGCTACACCTTC.

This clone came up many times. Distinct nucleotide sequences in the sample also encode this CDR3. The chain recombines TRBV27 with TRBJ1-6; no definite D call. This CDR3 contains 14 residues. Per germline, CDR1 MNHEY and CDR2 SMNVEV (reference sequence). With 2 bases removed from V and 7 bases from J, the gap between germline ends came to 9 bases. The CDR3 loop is CASSLRDNNSPLHF. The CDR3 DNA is TGTGCCAGCAGTTTACGAGACAACAATTCACCCCTCCACTTT.

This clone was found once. The CDR3 spells CASSHTGSVVQETQYF. In DNA, the CDR3 is TGTGCCAGCAGCCACACAGGGTCGGTGGTACAAGAGACCCAGTACTTC. The genes are TRBV5-6 and TRBJ2-5; possibly TRBD1 for D (6 bases). Between the trimmed V and J ends, which lost 4 bases and 2 bases, there was a span of 18 bases. Germline CDR1 reads SGHDT; CDR2 reads YYEEEE. The CDR3 runs to 16 residues.

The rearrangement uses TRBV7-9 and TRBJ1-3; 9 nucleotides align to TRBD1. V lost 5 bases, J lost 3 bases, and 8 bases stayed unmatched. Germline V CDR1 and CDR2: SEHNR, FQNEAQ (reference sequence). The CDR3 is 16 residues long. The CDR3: CASSPTTGGRGNTIYF. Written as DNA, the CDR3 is TGTGCCAGCAGCCCAACAACAGGGGGCCGTGGAAACACCATATATTTT.

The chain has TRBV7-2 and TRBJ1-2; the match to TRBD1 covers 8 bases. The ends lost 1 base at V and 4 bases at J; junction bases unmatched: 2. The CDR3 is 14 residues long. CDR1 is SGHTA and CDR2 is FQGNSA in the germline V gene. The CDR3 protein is CASSLETGAYGYTF. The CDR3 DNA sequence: TGTGCCAGCAGCTTAGAGACAGGGGCCTATGGCTACACCTTC.

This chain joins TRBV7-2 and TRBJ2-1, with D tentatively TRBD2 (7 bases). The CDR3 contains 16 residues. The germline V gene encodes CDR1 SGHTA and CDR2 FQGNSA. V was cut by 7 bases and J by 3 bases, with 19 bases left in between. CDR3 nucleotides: TGTGCCAGCATTCCCGGGGGGCAGGCCTTCTACAATGAGCAGTTCTTC. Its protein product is CASIPGGQAFYNEQFF. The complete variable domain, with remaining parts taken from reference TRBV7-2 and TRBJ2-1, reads GAGVSQSPSNKVTEKGKDVELRCDPISGHTALYWYRQSLGQGLEFLIYFQGNSAPDKSGLPSDRFSAERTGGSVSTLTIQRTQQEDSAVYLCASIPGGQAFYNEQFFGPGTRLTVL.

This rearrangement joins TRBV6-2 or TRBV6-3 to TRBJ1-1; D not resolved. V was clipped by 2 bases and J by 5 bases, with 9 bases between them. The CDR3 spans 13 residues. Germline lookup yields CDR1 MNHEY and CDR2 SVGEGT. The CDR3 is CASSYEWRTEAFF. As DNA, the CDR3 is TGTGCCAGCAGTTACGAGTGGAGGACTGAAGCTTTCTTT.

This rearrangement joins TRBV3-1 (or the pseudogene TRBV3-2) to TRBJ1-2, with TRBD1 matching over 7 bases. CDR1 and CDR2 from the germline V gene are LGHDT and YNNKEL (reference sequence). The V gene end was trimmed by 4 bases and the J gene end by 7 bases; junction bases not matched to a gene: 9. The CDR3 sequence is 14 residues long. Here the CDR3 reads CASSPGQALAGYTF. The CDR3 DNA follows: TGTGCCAGCAGCCCTGGACAGGCCCTAGCTGGCTACACCTTC.

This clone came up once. CDR3 in amino acids: CAISKTLAGSPTDTQYF. In DNA form, the CDR3 reads TGTGCCATCAGTAAAACTTTAGCGGGGTCTCCCACAGATACGCAGTATTTT. The chain employs TRBV10-3 and TRBJ2-3; 8 nucleotides match TRBD2. The J segment lost 2 bases and the V segment lost 5 bases, leaving 12 bases of the junction unmatched. CDR1 and CDR2 from the germline V gene are ENHRY and SYGVKD. The CDR3 loop spans 17 amino acids.

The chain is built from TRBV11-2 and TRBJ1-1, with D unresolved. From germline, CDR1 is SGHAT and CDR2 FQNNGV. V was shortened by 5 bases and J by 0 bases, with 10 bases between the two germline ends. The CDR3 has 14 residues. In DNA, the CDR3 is TGTGCCAGCAGCCCCGGGAGGATGAACACTGAAGCTTTCTTT. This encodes CASSPGRMNTEAFF.

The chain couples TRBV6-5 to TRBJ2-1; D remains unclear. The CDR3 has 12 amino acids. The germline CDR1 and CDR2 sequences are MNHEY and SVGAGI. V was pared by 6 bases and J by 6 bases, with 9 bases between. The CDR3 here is CASRRVANEQFF. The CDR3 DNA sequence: TGTGCCAGCAGGCGAGTAGCCAATGAGCAGTTCTTC.

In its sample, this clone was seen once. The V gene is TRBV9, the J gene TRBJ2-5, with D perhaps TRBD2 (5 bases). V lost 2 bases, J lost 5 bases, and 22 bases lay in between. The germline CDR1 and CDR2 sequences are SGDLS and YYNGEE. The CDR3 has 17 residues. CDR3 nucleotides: TGTGCCAGCAGCGTCGGACCCACGGGGTCCGGCCGGGAGACCCAGTACTTC. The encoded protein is CASSVGPTGSGRETQYF.

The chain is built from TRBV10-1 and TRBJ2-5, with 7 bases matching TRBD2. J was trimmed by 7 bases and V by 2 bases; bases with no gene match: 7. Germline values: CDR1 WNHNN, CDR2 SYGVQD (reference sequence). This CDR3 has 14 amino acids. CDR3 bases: TGCGCCAGCAGTGAGGCTAAGGGGAGGGGGACCCAGTACTTC. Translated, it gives CASSEAKGRGTQYF.